This entry lists 15 T cell receptor gamma chains sequenced from one sample in a study of Vδ1+ human thymocytes (dated by TCRdb to the late 2010s). Broader findings and caveats from the paper: Unlike the oligoclonal repertoires in peripheral blood, the thymic TRG and TRD repertoires appeared highly polyclonal, with Gaussian CDR3 length distributions.

Sequencing instrument: Illumina MiSeq. RNA extraction was performed with the RNeasy mini kit, and reverse transcription was done with Superscript III. To generate the CDR3 amplicons, a multiplex PCR was run using pooled V-gene forward primers together with a constant-region reverse primer that carried Illumina adaptor overhangs. Via CATT, TCRdb reprocessed the public reads, and rows with identical DNA were then joined. This sample gives tens of thousands of gamma-chain clones in total; 20% of them show up just once. The ten largest clones capture about 2% of the sample. These receptors have no identified antigens. Material for sequencing was Vdelta1+ gamma-delta thymocytes from the thymus. The sample's cell subset or site label is to be understood as: FACS-sorted CD3+ TCRalphabeta- TCRVdelta1+ TCRVdelta2- thymocytes. The receptors come from a girl in the first two years of life who had congenital heart surgery.

The rearrangement links TRGV2 to TRGJ1 or TRGJ2. V gave up 4 bases and J gave up 11 bases; unmatched junction bases: 8. This CDR3 region has 11 residues. CDR1 EGSNGY and CDR2 YDSYNSKV come from the germline V gene. In nucleotides, the CDR3 is TGTGCCACCTGGGAAGGGGAGGAGAAACTCTTT. Protein product: CATWEGEEKLF.

This clone was observed a few times. Other DNA sequences in the sample encode the same CDR3. The V call is TRGV9, the J call TRGJ1 or TRGJ2. Germline loops: CDR1 GITISATS, CDR2 ISYDGTV (reference sequence). This CDR3 is built from 11 residues. Trimming took 6 bases from V and 12 from J; bases not matched to a gene: 11. The CDR3 DNA follows: TGTGCCTTGTGGACGGGAATTTGGAAACTCTTT. Translation: CALWTGIWKLF.

In its sample, this clone was seen once. This chain links TRGV3 with TRGJP2. CDR1 is VTNTFY and CDR2 is YDVSTARD in the germline V gene (reference sequence). J lost 7 bases, V lost 9 bases, and 2 bases had no gene match. There are 10 residues in the CDR3. DNA of the CDR3: TGTGCCACCGATGATTGGATCAAGACGTTT. Its translation is CATDDWIKTF.

Concerning this clone itself: The germline gene is not matched at one end of the junction; a read error may be the cause. The chain has TRGV9 and TRGJ1 or TRGJ2. The germline V gene has CDR1 GITISATS and CDR2 ISYDGTV (reference sequence). The CDR3 has 14 residues. The CDR3 spells CALWEVLPSHKLVF. CDR3 coding DNA: TGTGCCTTGTGGGAGGTGCTCCCATCCCATAAGTTGGTCTTT.

The chain joins TRGV4 to TRGJP2. CDR1 and CDR2 from the germline V gene are EGSTGY and YDSYTSSV. The CDR3 totals 14 residues. V lost 5 bases and J lost 2; bases outside the gene matches: 5. CDR3 nucleotides: TGTGCCACCTGGGCCGAAAGTAGTGATTGGATCAAGACGTTT. This gives the protein CATWAESSDWIKTF.

This clone was detected only a few times. The chain combines TRGV2 with TRGJ1 or TRGJ2. V shed 2 bases, J shed 2 bases, and the junction held 6 bases outside the gene matches. CDR1 is EGSNGY and CDR2 is YDSYNSKV in the germline V gene. The CDR3 covers 14 residues. CDR3 bases: TGTGCCACCTGGGACGATTCAGATTATTATAAGAAACTCTTT. As protein: CATWDDSDYYKKLF.

Turning to this clone: A read error may be the cause here, since a much bigger clone is one base away. The V gene is TRGV3, the J gene TRGJP2. Germline-derived CDR1 and CDR2 are VTNTFY and YDVSTARD (reference sequence). J gave up 4 bases and V 0 bases, and 5 bases lay outside the gene matches. The CDR3 length is 15 residues. The DNA of the CDR3 is TGTGCCACCTGGGACAGGCGGGCTAGTGATTGGATCAAGACGTTT. As protein: CATWDRRASDWIKTF.

The V gene is TRGV9, the J gene TRGJP2. There are 16 residues in the CDR3. Germline values: CDR1 GITISATS, CDR2 ISYDGTV (reference sequence). J gave up 2 bases and V 3 bases, and 9 bases lay outside the gene matches. CDR3 bases: TGTGCCTTGTGGGAGAGGGGGGGGAGTAGTGATTGGATCAAGACGTTT. Translated, it gives CALWERGGSSDWIKTF.

This clone has just a few counts. V and J are TRGV3 and TRGJ1 or TRGJ2. This CDR3 region has 15 residues. Trimming removed 0 bases from V and 0 bases from J; junction bases left unmatched: 5. CDR1 VTNTFY and CDR2 YDVSTARD come from the germline V gene (reference sequence). CDR3: CATWDRRENYYKKLF. CDR3 coding DNA: TGTGCCACCTGGGACAGGCGGGAGAATTATTATAAGAAACTCTTT.

About this clone: At one of its ends the junction is not consistent with the germline gene, which may arise from a read error. The chain couples TRGV2 to TRGJ1 or TRGJ2. The CDR3 is made up of 9 amino acids. Germline CDR1 and CDR2: EGSNGY and YDSYNSKV. CDR3 sequence (DNA): TGTGCCACCTGGGACGCATACACCTTT. It is translated as CATWDAYTF.

This clone was counted between two and nine times. This chain joins TRGV8 and TRGJP1. This CDR3 is built from 17 residues. CDR1 and CDR2 (germline): VENAVY, YDSYNSRV. V shed 3 bases, J shed 0 bases, and the junction held 10 bases outside the gene matches. The CDR3 here is CATWDPLADTTGWFKIF. In DNA form, the CDR3 reads TGTGCCACCTGGGATCCACTCGCCGATACCACTGGTTGGTTCAAGATATTT.

In this sample, this clone turned up a few times. V usage is TRGV8 and J usage is TRGJ1 or TRGJ2. Germline assignment: CDR1 VENAVY and CDR2 YDSYNSRV. J was trimmed by 5 bases and V by 3 bases; bases with no gene match: 4. There are 12 residues in the CDR3. CDR3 loop: CATWDVHYKKLF. In nucleotides, the CDR3 is TGTGCCACCTGGGATGTTCATTATAAGAAACTCTTT.

The rearrangement joins TRGV4 to TRGJ1 or TRGJ2. The CDR3 is made up of 14 amino acids. Germline V gives CDR1 EGSTGY, CDR2 YDSYTSSV. With 4 bases clipped from V and 3 bases from J, the junction kept 9 bases outside the gene matches. The CDR3: CATWDPTAYYKKLF. CDR3 nucleotides: TGTGCCACCTGGGACCCCACGGCTTATTATAAGAAACTCTTT.

This sequence joins TRGV3 and TRGJ1 or TRGJ2. Looked up from germline, CDR1 is VTNTFY and CDR2 is YDVSTARD (reference sequence). J was trimmed by 4 bases and V by 6 bases; bases with no gene match: 9. The CDR3 totals 13 residues. The CDR3 nucleotides are TGTGCCACCTGGTATGGTACATATTATAAGAAACTCTTT. This sequence encodes CATWYGTYYKKLF.

The rearrangement uses TRGV9 and TRGJ1 or TRGJ2. The J segment lost 8 bases and the V segment lost 9 bases, leaving 4 bases of the junction unmatched. The CDR3 is made up of 9 amino acids. Germline CDR1 is GITISATS and CDR2 is ISYDGTV (reference sequence). CDR3 nucleotides: TGTGCCTTGGCAGATAAGAAACTCTTT. Its translation is CALADKKLF.